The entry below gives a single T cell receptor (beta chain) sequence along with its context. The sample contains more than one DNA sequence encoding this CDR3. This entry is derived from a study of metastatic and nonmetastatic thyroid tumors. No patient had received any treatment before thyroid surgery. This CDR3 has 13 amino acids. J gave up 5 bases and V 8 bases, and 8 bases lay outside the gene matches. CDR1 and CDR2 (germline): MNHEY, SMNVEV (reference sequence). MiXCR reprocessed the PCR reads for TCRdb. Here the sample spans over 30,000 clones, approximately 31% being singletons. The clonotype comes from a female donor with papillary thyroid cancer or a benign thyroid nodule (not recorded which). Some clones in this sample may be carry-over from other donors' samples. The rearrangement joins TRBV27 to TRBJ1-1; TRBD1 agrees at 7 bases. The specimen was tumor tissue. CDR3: CASQGGGRTEAFF. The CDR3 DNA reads TGTGCCAGCCAGGGGGGAGGGAGAACTGAAGCTTTCTTT.